The clone carrying this T cell receptor beta chain was observed a handful of times. The data belong to a study of CD8+ T cells in alopecia areata. Extracted RNA was reverse transcribed into cDNA, the sequencing template. Here immunoSEQ multiplex PCR was the method, and the copy in TCRdb shows in-frame clones only, minus some. The sample lists 180,000 or so clones, 40% to 55% occurring once. Noted treatment: oral pan-JAK inhibitor, 5-10 mg twice daily. The germline V gene has CDR1 SGHAT and CDR2 FQNNGV. V lost 2 bases and J lost 6, with 7 bases in between. The CDR3 length is 12 residues. Sequencing was performed on CD8+ T cells sorted from blood, taken at week 52, from a patient treated with tofacitinib. This receptor was identified in a human donor with alopecia areata. The rearrangement uses TRBV11-2 and TRBJ1-1; no firm D call. CDR3 nucleotide sequence: TGTGCCAGCAGCTTACCCACCGCTGAAGCTTTCTTT. Translated, it gives CASSLPTAEAFF.